This T cell receptor (beta chain) was obtained from a study of blood T cell repertoires in COVID-19. Libraries were prepared by immunoSEQ multiplex PCR; TCRdb keeps only in-frame clonotypes and omits some of them. The sample contains about 520,000 clones, 80% to 90% of which appear only once. Germline CDR1 MNHNY, CDR2 SVGAGI (reference sequence). V dropped 5 bases and J dropped 2 bases, with 4 bases sitting between them. CDR3 length equals 13 residues. This clonotype originated in a human donor in a cohort sampled during active COVID-19. This chain uses TRBV6-6 with TRBJ2-6; no clear D gene. Sequences were obtained from peripheral blood. The chain's CDR3 is CASSEAGANVLTF. DNA for the CDR3: TGTGCCAGCAGTGAGGCTGGGGCCAACGTCCTGACTTTC.